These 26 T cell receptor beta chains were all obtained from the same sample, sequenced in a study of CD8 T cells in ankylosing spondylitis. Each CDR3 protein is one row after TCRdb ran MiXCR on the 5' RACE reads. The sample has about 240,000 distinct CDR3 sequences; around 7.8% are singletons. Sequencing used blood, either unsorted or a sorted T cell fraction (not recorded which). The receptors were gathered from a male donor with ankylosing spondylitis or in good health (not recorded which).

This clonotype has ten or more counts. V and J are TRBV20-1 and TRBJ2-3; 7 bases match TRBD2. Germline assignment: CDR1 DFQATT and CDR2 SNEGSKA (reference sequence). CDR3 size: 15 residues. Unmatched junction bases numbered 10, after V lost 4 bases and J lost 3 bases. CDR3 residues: CSATLGEGLTDTQYF. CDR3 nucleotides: TGCAGTGCTACCTTGGGGGAGGGGCTGACAGATACGCAGTATTTT.

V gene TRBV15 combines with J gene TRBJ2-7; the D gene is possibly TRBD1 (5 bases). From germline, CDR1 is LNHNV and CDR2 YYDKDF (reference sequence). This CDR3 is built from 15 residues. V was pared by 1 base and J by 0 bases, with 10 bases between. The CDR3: CATSRGTLISYEQYF. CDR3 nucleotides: TGTGCCACCAGCAGAGGGACACTGATCTCCTACGAGCAGTACTTC.

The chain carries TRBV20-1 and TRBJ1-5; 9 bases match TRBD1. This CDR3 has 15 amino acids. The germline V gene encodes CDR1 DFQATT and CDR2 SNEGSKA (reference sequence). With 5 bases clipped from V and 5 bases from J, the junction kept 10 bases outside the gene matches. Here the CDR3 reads CSASWTGEFDQPQHF. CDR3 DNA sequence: TGCAGTGCTTCCTGGACAGGGGAGTTCGATCAGCCCCAGCATTTT.

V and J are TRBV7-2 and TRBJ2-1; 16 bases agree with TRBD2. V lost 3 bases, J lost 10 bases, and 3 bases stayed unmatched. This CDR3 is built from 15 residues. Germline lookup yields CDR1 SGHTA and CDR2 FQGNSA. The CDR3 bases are TGTGCCAGCAGCTTCGGGGGACTAGCGGGAGGGGAGCAGTTCTTC. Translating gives CASSFGGLAGGEQFF.

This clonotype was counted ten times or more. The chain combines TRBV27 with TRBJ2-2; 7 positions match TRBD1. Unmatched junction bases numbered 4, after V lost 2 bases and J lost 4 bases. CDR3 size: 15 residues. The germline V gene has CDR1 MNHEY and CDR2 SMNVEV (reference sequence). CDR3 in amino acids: CASSLQGVVTGELFF. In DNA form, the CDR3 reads TGTGCCAGCAGTTTACAGGGGGTTGTCACCGGGGAGCTGTTTTTT.

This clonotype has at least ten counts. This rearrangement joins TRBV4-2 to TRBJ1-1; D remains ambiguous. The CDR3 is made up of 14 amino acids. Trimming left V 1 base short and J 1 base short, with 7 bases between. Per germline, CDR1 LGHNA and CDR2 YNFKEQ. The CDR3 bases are TGTGCCAGCAGCCAAGTGGGTCAGAACACTGAAGCTTTCTTT. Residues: CASSQVGQNTEAFF.

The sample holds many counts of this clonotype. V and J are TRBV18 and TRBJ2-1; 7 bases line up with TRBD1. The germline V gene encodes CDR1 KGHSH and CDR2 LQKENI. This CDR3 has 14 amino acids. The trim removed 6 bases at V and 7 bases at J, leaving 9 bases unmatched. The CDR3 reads CASSQSTGENEQFF. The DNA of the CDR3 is TGTGCCAGCTCCCAGAGTACAGGGGAGAATGAGCAGTTCTTC.

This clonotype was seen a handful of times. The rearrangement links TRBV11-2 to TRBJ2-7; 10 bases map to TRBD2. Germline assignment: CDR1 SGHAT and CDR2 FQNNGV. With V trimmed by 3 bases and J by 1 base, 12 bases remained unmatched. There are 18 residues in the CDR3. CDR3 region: CASSFSSGGAKGSYEQYF. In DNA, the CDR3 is TGTGCCAGCAGCTTCTCCAGCGGGGGGGCCAAGGGATCCTACGAGCAGTACTTC.

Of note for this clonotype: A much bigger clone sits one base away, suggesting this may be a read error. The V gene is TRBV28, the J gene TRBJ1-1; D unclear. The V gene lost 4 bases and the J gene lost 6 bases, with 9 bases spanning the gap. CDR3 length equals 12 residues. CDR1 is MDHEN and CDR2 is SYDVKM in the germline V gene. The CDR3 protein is CASSSRSSEAFF. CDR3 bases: TGTGCCAGCAGTTCCCGATCCTCTGAAGCTTTCTTT.

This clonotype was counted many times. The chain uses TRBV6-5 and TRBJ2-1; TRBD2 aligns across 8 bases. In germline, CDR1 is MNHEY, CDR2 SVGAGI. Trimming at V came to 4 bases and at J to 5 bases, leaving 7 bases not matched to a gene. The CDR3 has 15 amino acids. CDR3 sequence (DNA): TGTGCCAGCAGTTCCGGGACTAGTGCCCACAATGAGCAGTTCTTC. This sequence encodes CASSSGTSAHNEQFF.

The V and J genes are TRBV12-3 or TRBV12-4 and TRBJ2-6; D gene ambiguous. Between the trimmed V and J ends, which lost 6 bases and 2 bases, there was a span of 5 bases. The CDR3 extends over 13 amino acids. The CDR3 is CASRGAGANVLTF. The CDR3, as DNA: TGTGCCAGCAGGGGCGCTGGGGCCAACGTCCTGACTTTC.

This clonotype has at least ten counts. CDR3 amino acids: CASSSASQETQYF. The CDR3 DNA is TGTGCCAGCAGCTCCGCTAGTCAAGAGACCCAGTACTTC. The V gene is TRBV5-6, the J gene TRBJ2-5; unclear D gene. Germline CDR1 reads SGHDT; CDR2 reads YYEEEE. Trimming removed 3 bases from V and 2 bases from J, with 8 bases in between. There are 13 residues in the CDR3.

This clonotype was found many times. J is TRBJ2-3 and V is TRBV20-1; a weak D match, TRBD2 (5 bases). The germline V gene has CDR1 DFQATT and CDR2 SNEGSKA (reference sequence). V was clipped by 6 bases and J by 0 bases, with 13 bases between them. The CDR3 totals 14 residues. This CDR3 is CSARGWGSTDTQYF. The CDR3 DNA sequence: TGCAGTGCCCGGGGATGGGGTAGCACAGATACGCAGTATTTT.

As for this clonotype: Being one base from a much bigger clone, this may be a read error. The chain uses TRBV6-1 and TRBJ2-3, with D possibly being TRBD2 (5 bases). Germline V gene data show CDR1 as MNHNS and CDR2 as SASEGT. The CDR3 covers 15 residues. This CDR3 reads CASGEISDWEDTQYF. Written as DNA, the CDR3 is TGTGCCAGCGGTGAAATCTCGGACTGGGAAGATACGCAGTATTTT.

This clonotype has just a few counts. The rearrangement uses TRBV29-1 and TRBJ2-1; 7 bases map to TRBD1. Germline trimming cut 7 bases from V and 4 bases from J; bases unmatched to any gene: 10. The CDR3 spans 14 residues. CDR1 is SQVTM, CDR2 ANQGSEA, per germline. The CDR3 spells CSAHDRDTYNEQFF. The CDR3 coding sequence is TGCAGCGCCCACGACAGGGACACTTACAATGAGCAGTTCTTC.

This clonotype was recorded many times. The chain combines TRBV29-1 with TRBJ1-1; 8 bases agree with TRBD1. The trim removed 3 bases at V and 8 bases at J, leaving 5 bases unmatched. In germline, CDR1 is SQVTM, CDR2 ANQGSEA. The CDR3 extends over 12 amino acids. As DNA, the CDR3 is TGCAGCGTTGAGCGGAGGACAGGGGAAGCTTTCTTT. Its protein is CSVERRTGEAFF.

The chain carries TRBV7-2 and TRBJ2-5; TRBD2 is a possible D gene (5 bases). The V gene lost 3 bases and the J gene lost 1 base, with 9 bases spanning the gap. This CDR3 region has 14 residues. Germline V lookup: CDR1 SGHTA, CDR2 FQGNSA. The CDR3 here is CASSFRRLQETQYF. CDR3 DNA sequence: TGTGCCAGCAGCTTCCGGAGGCTCCAAGAGACCCAGTACTTC.

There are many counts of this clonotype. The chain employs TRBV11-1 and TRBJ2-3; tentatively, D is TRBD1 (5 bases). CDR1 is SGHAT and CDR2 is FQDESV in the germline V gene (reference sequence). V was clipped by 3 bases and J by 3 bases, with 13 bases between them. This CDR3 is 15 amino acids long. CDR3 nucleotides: TGTGCCAGCAGCTTTTCCCCAGGGAATACAGATACGCAGTATTTT. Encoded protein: CASSFSPGNTDTQYF.

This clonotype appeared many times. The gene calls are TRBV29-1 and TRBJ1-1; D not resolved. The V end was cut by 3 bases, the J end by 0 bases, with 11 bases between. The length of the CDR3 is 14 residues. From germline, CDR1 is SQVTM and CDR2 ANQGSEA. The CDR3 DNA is TGCAGCGTTGAGGTCGGGGTGATGAACACTGAAGCTTTCTTT. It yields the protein CSVEVGVMNTEAFF.

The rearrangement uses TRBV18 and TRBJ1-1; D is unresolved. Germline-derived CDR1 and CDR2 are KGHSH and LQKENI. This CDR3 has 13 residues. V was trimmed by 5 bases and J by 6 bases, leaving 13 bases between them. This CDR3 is CASSFSTDPEAFF. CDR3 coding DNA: TGTGCCAGCTCATTTAGTACCGACCCTGAAGCTTTCTTT.

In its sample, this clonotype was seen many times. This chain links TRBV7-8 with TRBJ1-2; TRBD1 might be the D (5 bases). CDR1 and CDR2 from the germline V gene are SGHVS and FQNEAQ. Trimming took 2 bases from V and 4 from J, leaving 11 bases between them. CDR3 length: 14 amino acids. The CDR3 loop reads CASSLSSGSYGYTF. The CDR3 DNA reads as TGTGCCAGCAGCTTAAGTTCAGGGAGCTATGGCTACACCTTC.

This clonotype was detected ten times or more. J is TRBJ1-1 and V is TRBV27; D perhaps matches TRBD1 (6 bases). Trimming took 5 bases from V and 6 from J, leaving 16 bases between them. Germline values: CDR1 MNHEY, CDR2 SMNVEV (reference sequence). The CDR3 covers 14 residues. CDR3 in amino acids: CASSLSGGAAEAFF. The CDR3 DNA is TGTGCCAGCAGTCTCTCGGGGGGGGCCGCTGAAGCTTTCTTT.

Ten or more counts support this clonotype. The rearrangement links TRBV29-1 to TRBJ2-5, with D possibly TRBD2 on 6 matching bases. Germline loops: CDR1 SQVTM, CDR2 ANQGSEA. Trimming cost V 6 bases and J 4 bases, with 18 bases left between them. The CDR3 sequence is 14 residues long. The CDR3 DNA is TGCAGCGTCCCATCCCCAACTAGCCGAGAGACCCAGTACTTC. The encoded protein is CSVPSPTSRETQYF. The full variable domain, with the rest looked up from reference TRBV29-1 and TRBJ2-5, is SAVISQKPSRDICQRGTSLTIQCQVDSQVTMMFWYRQQPGQSLTLIATANQGSEATYESGFVIDKFPISRPNLTFSTLTVSNMSPEDSSIYLCSVPSPTSRETQYFGPGTRLLVL.

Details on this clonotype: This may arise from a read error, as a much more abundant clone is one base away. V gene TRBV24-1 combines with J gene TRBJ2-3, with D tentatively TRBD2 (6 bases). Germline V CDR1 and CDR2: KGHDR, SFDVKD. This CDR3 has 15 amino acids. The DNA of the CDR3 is TGTGCCACCAGGGATTTGACTAGTCGTGGAGATACGCAGTATTTT. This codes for CATRDLTSRGDTQYF.

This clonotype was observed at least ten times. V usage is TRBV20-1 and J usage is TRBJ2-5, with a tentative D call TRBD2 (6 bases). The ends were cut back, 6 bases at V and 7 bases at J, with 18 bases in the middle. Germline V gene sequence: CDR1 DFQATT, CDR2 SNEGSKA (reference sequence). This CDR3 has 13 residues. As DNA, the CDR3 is TGCAGTGCCCCGGTCGGGGGACTGACGACCCAGTACTTC. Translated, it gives CSAPVGGLTTQYF.

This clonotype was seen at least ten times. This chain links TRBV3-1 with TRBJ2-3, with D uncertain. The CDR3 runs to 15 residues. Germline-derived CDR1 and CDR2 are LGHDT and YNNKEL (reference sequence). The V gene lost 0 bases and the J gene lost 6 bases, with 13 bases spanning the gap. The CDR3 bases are TGTGCCAGCAGCCAAGATCCCCGGTCCGGGGATACGCAGTATTTT. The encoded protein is CASSQDPRSGDTQYF.